The present TCR beta chain was sequenced within a study of T cell repertoires in aging, cancer and after chemotherapy. On the study more broadly: Donors were grouped into six age bands spanning 30 or younger through 70 or older. Patients with glioblastoma brain tumors were sampled before and after temozolomide-based therapy.

Broader study findings: In each cancer cohort, median generation probability increased across chemotherapy, suggesting thymic output rebounded. In healthy donors, age-related TCR diversity loss mainly reflected lost richness.

Deletions cut 7 bases from V and 4 bases from J, with 19 bases between. The CDR3 runs 16 residues. The germline V gene encodes CDR1 MNHEY and CDR2 SMNVEV (reference sequence). Multiplex touch-down PCR with TRB-A/B primers amplified rearranged V-D-J TRB sequences. TCRdb reanalysed the multiplex PCR reads using MiXCR and keeps one entry per CDR3 protein. The sample has several thousand distinct CDR3 sequences, less than 65% seen once. Peripheral blood genomic DNA, not sorted cells or RNA, was the template. Notes on this clonotype: Its antigen is unidentified.

Material: blood. This sequence joins TRBV27 and TRBJ2-2; D perhaps matches TRBD1 (6 bases). The sequence was collected from a human donor with a solid tumor. This CDR3 reads CASKTGGFGATGELFF. The CDR3 DNA is TGTGCCAGCAAGACAGGCGGATTTGGGGCCACCGGGGAGCTGTTTTTT.